These T cell receptor beta chains were read from a single sample in a study of PD-1 blockade in classical Hodgkin lymphoma. Profiled with immunoSEQ multiplex PCR; TCRdb holds only in-frame clones, not every one. The table shows approximately 11,000 clones, with roughly four fifths occurring only once. The sequenced sample was peripheral blood mononuclear cells (PBMCs), obtained before the second cycle of nivolumab. The receptors here all came from a human donor with classical Hodgkin lymphoma. Each CDR3 is given with its conserved first and last residue. The D gene is left open where the match is weak. The size entry is marked missing in some rows and otherwise reads once, few, many or a size class.

cdr3_nt: TGCGCCAGCAGCCCACTTACAGGGGGAGGCAAAAACATTCAGTACTTC
cdr3_aa: CASSPLTGGGKNIQYF
clone_size: .
d_call: TRBD1
v_call: TRBV5-1
j_call: TRBJ2-4

cdr3_nt: TGTGCCAGCAGCACTCGCCTCAGGTCCGCTAATGAAAAACTGTTTTTT
cdr3_aa: CASSTRLRSANEKLFF
clone_size: .
d_call: .
v_call: TRBV5-5
j_call: TRBJ1-4

cdr3_nt: TGTGCCAGCAGTTACTCGTATTGGACCGAGCAGTACTTC
cdr3_aa: CASSYSYWTEQYF
clone_size: .
d_call: .
v_call: TRBV6-5
j_call: TRBJ2-7

cdr3_nt: TGTGCCAGCAGACCACAAGGACAGGGCATCGGTGGCTACACCTTC
cdr3_aa: CASRPQGQGIGGYTF
clone_size: .
d_call: TRBD1
v_call: TRBV7-8
j_call: TRBJ1-2

cdr3_nt: TGTGCCAGCAGGGAGGGCCGGGAGACCCAGTACTTC
cdr3_aa: CASREGRETQYF
clone_size: .
d_call: .
v_call: TRBV2
j_call: TRBJ2-5

cdr3_nt: TGTGCCAGCAGCTTAGATCCGAGGACTGAAGCTTTCTTT
cdr3_aa: CASSLDPRTEAFF
clone_size: .
d_call: .
v_call: TRBV11-2
j_call: TRBJ1-1

cdr3_nt: TGTGCCAGCAGCGAGGGGGTAGTCGTCACAGATACGCAGTATTTT
cdr3_aa: CASSEGVVVTDTQYF
clone_size: .
d_call: .
v_call: TRBV9
j_call: TRBJ2-3

cdr3_nt: TGTGCCAGCTCACCGGGACAGGGGGACCACGAGCAGTACTTC
cdr3_aa: CASSPGQGDHEQYF
clone_size: .
d_call: TRBD1
v_call: TRBV18
j_call: TRBJ2-7

cdr3_nt: TGTGCCAGCAGTTTAGGGAGGAACACTGAAGCTTTCTTT
cdr3_aa: CASSLGRNTEAFF
clone_size: few
d_call: .
v_call: TRBV6-6
j_call: TRBJ1-1

cdr3_nt: TGCGCCAGCAGCTTGGTTCCGGGGACGGAGACCCAGTACTTC
cdr3_aa: CASSLVPGTETQYF
clone_size: .
d_call: .
v_call: TRBV5-1
j_call: TRBJ2-5

cdr3_nt: TGTGCCAGCAGCTATAGCGGAGTCAGCACAGATACGCAGTATTTT
cdr3_aa: CASSYSGVSTDTQYF
clone_size: .
d_call: .
v_call: TRBV7-8
j_call: TRBJ2-3

cdr3_nt: TGCGCCAGCAGCCAAGATCAGGGGGGCGAAATCTATGGCTACACCTTC
cdr3_aa: CASSQDQGGEIYGYTF
clone_size: .
d_call: TRBD1
v_call: TRBV5-4
j_call: TRBJ1-2

cdr3_nt: TGTGCCAGCGTCAGGGGCAGGGATGGCTACACCTTC
cdr3_aa: CASVRGRDGYTF
clone_size: once
d_call: .
v_call: TRBV5-4
j_call: TRBJ1-2

cdr3_nt: TGTGCCAGCAGTGCCCGGGGATATGGCTACACCTTC
cdr3_aa: CASSARGYGYTF
clone_size: .
d_call: .
v_call: TRBV2
j_call: TRBJ1-2

cdr3_nt: TGTGCCAGCAGCGTAGGCTACAGCAATCAGCCCCAGCATTTT
cdr3_aa: CASSVGYSNQPQHF
clone_size: few
d_call: .
v_call: TRBV9
j_call: TRBJ1-5

cdr3_nt: TGTGCCAGCAGCCTCCTGGGGACTAGCGGGATCTTTGAGACCCAGTACTTC
cdr3_aa: CASSLLGTSGIFETQYF
clone_size: .
d_call: TRBD2
v_call: TRBV11-1
j_call: TRBJ2-5

cdr3_nt: TGTGCCAGCAGGGAGGGCCTCTACGAGCAGTACTTC
cdr3_aa: CASREGLYEQYF
clone_size: .
d_call: .
v_call: TRBV2
j_call: TRBJ2-7

cdr3_nt: TGTGCCAGCAGTGAAACGGCGGCCTTAGAGACTGAAGCTTTCTTT
cdr3_aa: CASSETAALETEAFF
clone_size: .
d_call: .
v_call: TRBV2
j_call: TRBJ1-1

cdr3_nt: TGCAGCGCTCCCTTTCCCCAAGCCAAAGCTTTCTTT
cdr3_aa: CSAPFPQAKAFF
clone_size: .
d_call: .
v_call: TRBV29-1
j_call: TRBJ1-1

cdr3_nt: TGTGCCAGCAGCTTTTTAGCAGGCAATGAAAAACTGTTTTTT
cdr3_aa: CASSFLAGNEKLFF
clone_size: .
d_call: .
v_call: TRBV7-2
j_call: TRBJ1-4

cdr3_nt: TGCGCCAGCAGCTGGACAGGGGACAGCACAGATACGCAGTATTTT
cdr3_aa: CASSWTGDSTDTQYF
clone_size: few
d_call: TRBD1
v_call: TRBV5-1
j_call: TRBJ2-3

cdr3_nt: TGTGCCAGCAGCCCGGGCAGGGTTGGGACCGGGGAGCTGTTTTTT
cdr3_aa: CASSPGRVGTGELFF
clone_size: .
d_call: .
v_call: TRBV7-3
j_call: TRBJ2-2

cdr3_nt: TGTGCCAGCAGCTCAATCAACAGCGGGAGAGGATACAATGAGCAGTTCTTC
cdr3_aa: CASSSINSGRGYNEQFF
clone_size: .
d_call: TRBD2
v_call: TRBV7-6
j_call: TRBJ2-1

cdr3_nt: TGTGCCAGCAGCTTGGCAGGGGGAGTCACAGAGCAGTTCTTC
cdr3_aa: CASSLAGGVTEQFF
clone_size: .
d_call: TRBD1
v_call: TRBV5-4
j_call: TRBJ2-1

cdr3_nt: TGTGCCAGCAGTGGACGACAGGTGCTTTGGGTGCGGACTGAAGCTTTCTTT
cdr3_aa: CASSGRQVLWVRTEAFF
clone_size: .
d_call: .
v_call: TRBV6-1
j_call: TRBJ1-1

cdr3_nt: TGTGCCTGGAGTTACTATTGGGGACAGCCCCAGCATTTT
cdr3_aa: CAWSYYWGQPQHF
clone_size: .
d_call: .
v_call: TRBV30
j_call: TRBJ1-5

cdr3_nt: TGTGCCAGCAGCTTAGGAGGGGCTCATGGCTACACCTTC
cdr3_aa: CASSLGGAHGYTF
clone_size: .
d_call: .
v_call: TRBV7-3
j_call: TRBJ1-2

cdr3_nt: TGTGCCAGCAGTGAATTGGGGCAGGCGATGGGTACCGGGGAGCTGTTTTTT
cdr3_aa: CASSELGQAMGTGELFF
clone_size: .
d_call: .
v_call: TRBV25-1
j_call: TRBJ2-2

cdr3_nt: TGTGCCAGCAGCTTGGCATTATTAGCGGGAAAGACCGGGGAGCTGTTTTTT
cdr3_aa: CASSLALLAGKTGELFF
clone_size: .
d_call: TRBD2
v_call: TRBV5-6
j_call: TRBJ2-2

cdr3_nt: TGTGCCAGCAGCGTAGGGTACTCCACCTACGAGCAGTACTTC
cdr3_aa: CASSVGYSTYEQYF
clone_size: .
d_call: .
v_call: TRBV9
j_call: TRBJ2-7

cdr3_nt: TGTGCCAGCAGCTTGCCCCAAGGGGTCCTTCGGGACCATGGCTACACCTTC
cdr3_aa: CASSLPQGVLRDHGYTF
clone_size: few
d_call: .
v_call: TRBV5-6
j_call: TRBJ1-2

cdr3_nt: TGTGCCAGCAGTTACAGTACAGAATACACTGAAGCTTTCTTT
cdr3_aa: CASSYSTEYTEAFF
clone_size: .
d_call: .
v_call: TRBV6-5
j_call: TRBJ1-1

cdr3_nt: TGTGCCAGCACCCGCGCGACTGGAAACACCATATATTTT
cdr3_aa: CASTRATGNTIYF
clone_size: .
d_call: .
v_call: TRBV28
j_call: TRBJ1-3

cdr3_nt: TGCGCCAGTAGCGGGGGCTTACAAGAGACCCAGTACTTC
cdr3_aa: CASSGGLQETQYF
clone_size: .
d_call: TRBD2
v_call: TRBV5-1
j_call: TRBJ2-5

cdr3_nt: TGTGCCACCAGCCCACCAGGCCTGGATGGGATGAACACTGAAGCTTTCTTT
cdr3_aa: CATSPPGLDGMNTEAFF
clone_size: .
d_call: .
v_call: TRBV15
j_call: TRBJ1-1

cdr3_nt: TGTGCCAGCAGCTTAGTCCCAACGAACACTGAAGCTTTCTTT
cdr3_aa: CASSLVPTNTEAFF
clone_size: .
d_call: .
v_call: TRBV7-9
j_call: TRBJ1-1

cdr3_nt: TGTGCCAGCTCGCCCTCTGGACATTCGACCGGGGAGCTGTTTTTT
cdr3_aa: CASSPSGHSTGELFF
clone_size: .
d_call: .
v_call: TRBV18
j_call: TRBJ2-2

cdr3_nt: TGTGCCAGCAGTTGGGCTAGCGCCGTCTACAATGAGCAGTTCTTC
cdr3_aa: CASSWASAVYNEQFF
clone_size: .
d_call: .
v_call: TRBV6-5
j_call: TRBJ2-1

cdr3_nt: TGTGCCAGCAGCTTAGGGGGGTTAAACACCGGGGAGCTGTTTTTT
cdr3_aa: CASSLGGLNTGELFF
clone_size: .
d_call: .
v_call: TRBV6-5
j_call: TRBJ2-2

cdr3_nt: TGTGCCAGCTCACCACTATCGGATACGCAGTATTTT
cdr3_aa: CASSPLSDTQYF
clone_size: .
d_call: .
v_call: TRBV18
j_call: TRBJ2-3

cdr3_nt: TGTGCCAGTAGTCCGGGAGTGGGTCGTCAAGATACGCAGTATTTT
cdr3_aa: CASSPGVGRQDTQYF
clone_size: .
d_call: .
v_call: TRBV19
j_call: TRBJ2-3

cdr3_nt: TGCGCCAGCAGCCAAGGCCAGGGGGGAGAGACCCAGTACTTC
cdr3_aa: CASSQGQGGETQYF
clone_size: few
d_call: .
v_call: TRBV4-3
j_call: TRBJ2-5

cdr3_nt: TGTGCCAGCAGCTCAAGTAGCTCTACATATGGCTACACCTTC
cdr3_aa: CASSSSSSTYGYTF
clone_size: .
d_call: .
v_call: TRBV7-8
j_call: TRBJ1-2

cdr3_nt: TGCGCCAGCAGCTTAGGGGGCGCAGGGCAGCCCCAGCATTTT
cdr3_aa: CASSLGGAGQPQHF
clone_size: .
d_call: TRBD1
v_call: TRBV5-1
j_call: TRBJ1-5

cdr3_nt: TGCGCCAGCAGTAGGGGGGCGGACAACTACAATGAGCAGTTCTTC
cdr3_aa: CASSRGADNYNEQFF
clone_size: .
d_call: .
v_call: TRBV5-1
j_call: TRBJ2-1

cdr3_nt: TGTGCCAGCAGTCCGGGACCCCACGTGTCGGGGGAGCTGTTTTTT
cdr3_aa: CASSPGPHVSGELFF
clone_size: .
d_call: .
v_call: TRBV27
j_call: TRBJ2-2

cdr3_nt: TGTGCCAGCAGCTTAGGACTCTGGGAGACCCAGTACTTC
cdr3_aa: CASSLGLWETQYF
clone_size: .
d_call: .
v_call: TRBV7-9
j_call: TRBJ2-5

cdr3_nt: TGTGCCAGCAACACCCCCCCGCCCTACGAGCAGTACTTC
cdr3_aa: CASNTPPPYEQYF
clone_size: .
d_call: .
v_call: TRBV18
j_call: TRBJ2-7

cdr3_nt: TGCGCCAGCAGCCAAGGGCACCTCCAAGAGACCCAGTACTTC
cdr3_aa: CASSQGHLQETQYF
clone_size: .
d_call: .
v_call: TRBV4-3
j_call: TRBJ2-5

cdr3_nt: TGTGCCCCGGAGGGGTCCTCTGGGGCCAACGTCCTGACTTTC
cdr3_aa: CAPEGSSGANVLTF
clone_size: .
d_call: .
v_call: TRBV7-9
j_call: TRBJ2-6

cdr3_nt: TGCGCCAGCAGCTCCCCTAGCTCAGATACGCAGTATTTT
cdr3_aa: CASSSPSSDTQYF
clone_size: .
d_call: .
v_call: TRBV4-1
j_call: TRBJ2-3

cdr3_nt: TGTGCCAGCAGTTACGGCAGGGGGCGAACTAATGAAAAACTGTTTTTT
cdr3_aa: CASSYGRGRTNEKLFF
clone_size: .
d_call: TRBD1
v_call: TRBV6-5
j_call: TRBJ1-4

cdr3_nt: TGTGCCAGCAGCCAGACGGGGGCGGGGGGGCTCGGGGAGCTGTTTTTT
cdr3_aa: CASSQTGAGGLGELFF
clone_size: .
d_call: TRBD2
v_call: TRBV4-2
j_call: TRBJ2-2